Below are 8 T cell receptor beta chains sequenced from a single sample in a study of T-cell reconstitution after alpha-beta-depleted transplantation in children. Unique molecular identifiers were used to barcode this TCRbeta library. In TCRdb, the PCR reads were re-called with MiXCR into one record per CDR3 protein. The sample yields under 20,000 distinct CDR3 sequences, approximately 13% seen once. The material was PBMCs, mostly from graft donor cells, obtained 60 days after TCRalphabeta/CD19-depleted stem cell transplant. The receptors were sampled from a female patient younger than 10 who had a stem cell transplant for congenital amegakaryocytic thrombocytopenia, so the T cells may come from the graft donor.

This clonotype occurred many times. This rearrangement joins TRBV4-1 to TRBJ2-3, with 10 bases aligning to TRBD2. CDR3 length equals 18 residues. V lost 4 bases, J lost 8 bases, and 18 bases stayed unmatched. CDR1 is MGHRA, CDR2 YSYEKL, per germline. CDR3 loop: CASSPRGIAGGTSRTQYF. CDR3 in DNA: TGCGCCAGCAGCCCCAGAGGAATAGCGGGAGGTACGTCCCGTACGCAGTATTTT.

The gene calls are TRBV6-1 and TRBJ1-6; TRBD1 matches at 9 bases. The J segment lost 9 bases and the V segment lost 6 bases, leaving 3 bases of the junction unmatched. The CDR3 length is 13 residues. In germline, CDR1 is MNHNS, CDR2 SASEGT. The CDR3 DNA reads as TGTGCCAGCAGCTGGGGACAGGGTTCACCCCTCCACTTT. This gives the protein CASSWGQGSPLHF.

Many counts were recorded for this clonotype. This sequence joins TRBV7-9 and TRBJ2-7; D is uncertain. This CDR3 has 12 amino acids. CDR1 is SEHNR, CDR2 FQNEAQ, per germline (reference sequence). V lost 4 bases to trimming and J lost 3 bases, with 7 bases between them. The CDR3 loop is CASSWRDYEQYF. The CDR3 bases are TGTGCCAGCAGCTGGCGTGACTACGAGCAGTACTTC.

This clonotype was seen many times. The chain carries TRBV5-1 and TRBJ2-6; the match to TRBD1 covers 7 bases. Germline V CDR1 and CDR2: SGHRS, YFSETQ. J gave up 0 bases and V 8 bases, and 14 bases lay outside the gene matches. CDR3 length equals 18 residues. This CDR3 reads CARLLPTGRVSGANVLTF. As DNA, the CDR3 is TGCGCCAGGTTATTGCCGACAGGGAGAGTCTCTGGGGCCAACGTCCTGACTTTC.

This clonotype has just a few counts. The CDR3 DNA reads TGTGCCAGCAGCTTAGACAGGTACCAAGAGACCCAGTACTTC. This translates into CASSLDRYQETQYF. The chain carries TRBV7-8 and TRBJ2-5; the D gene is possibly TRBD1 (5 bases). In germline, CDR1 is SGHVS, CDR2 FQNEAQ. This CDR3 has 14 residues. V lost 1 base, J lost 0 bases, and 6 bases lay in between.

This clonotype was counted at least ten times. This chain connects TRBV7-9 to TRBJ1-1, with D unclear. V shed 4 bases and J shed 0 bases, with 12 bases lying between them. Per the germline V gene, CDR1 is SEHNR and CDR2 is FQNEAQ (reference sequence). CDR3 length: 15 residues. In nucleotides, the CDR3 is TGTGCCAGCAGCTCCCCCCTTACCCTGAACACTGAAGCTTTCTTT. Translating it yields CASSSPLTLNTEAFF.

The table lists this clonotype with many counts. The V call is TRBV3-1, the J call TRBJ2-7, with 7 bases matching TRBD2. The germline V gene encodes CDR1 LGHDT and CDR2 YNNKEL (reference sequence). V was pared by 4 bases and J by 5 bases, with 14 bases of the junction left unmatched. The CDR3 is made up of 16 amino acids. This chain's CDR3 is CASSLTSLAGIDEQYF. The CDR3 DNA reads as TGTGCCAGCAGCCTCACTTCCTTAGCGGGCATTGACGAGCAGTACTTC.

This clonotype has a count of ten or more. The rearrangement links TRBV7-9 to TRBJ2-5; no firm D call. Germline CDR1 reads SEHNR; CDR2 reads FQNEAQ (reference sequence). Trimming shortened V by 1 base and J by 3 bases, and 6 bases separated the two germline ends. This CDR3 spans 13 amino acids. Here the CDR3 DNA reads TGTGCCAGCAGCTTAGGAGCGAAAGAGACCCAGTACTTC. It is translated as CASSLGAKETQYF. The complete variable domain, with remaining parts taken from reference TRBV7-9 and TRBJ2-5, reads DTGVSQNPRHKITKRGQNVTFRCDPISEHNRLYWYRQTLGQGPEFLTYFQNEAQLEKSRLLSDRFSAERPKGSFSTLEIQRTEQGDSAMYLCASSLGAKETQYFGPGTRLLVL.